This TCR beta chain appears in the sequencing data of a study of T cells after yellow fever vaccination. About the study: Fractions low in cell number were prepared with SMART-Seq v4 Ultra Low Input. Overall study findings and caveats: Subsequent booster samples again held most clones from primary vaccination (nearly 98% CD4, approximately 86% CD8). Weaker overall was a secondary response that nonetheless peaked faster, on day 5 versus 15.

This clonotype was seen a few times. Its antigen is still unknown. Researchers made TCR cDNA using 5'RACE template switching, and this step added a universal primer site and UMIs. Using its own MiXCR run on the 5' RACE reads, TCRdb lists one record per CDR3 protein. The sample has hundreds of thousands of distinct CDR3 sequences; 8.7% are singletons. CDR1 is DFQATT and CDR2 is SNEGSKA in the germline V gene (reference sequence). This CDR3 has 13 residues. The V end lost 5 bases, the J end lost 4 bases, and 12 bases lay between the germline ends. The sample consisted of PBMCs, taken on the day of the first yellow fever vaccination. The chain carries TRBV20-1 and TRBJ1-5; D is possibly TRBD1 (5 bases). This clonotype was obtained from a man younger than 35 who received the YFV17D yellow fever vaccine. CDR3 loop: CSADLGGNQPQHF. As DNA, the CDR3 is TGCAGTGCTGATCTCGGGGGAAATCAGCCCCAGCATTTT.